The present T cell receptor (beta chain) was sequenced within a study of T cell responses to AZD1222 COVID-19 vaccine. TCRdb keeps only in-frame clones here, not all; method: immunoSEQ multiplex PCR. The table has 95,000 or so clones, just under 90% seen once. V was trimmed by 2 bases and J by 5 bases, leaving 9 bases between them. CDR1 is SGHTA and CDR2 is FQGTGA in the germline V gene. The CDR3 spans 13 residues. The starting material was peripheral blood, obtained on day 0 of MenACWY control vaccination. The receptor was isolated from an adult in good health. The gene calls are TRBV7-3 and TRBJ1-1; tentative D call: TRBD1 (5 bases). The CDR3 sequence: CASSLDGATEAFF. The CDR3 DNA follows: TGTGCCAGCAGCTTAGACGGGGCAACTGAAGCTTTCTTT.